A selection of T cell receptor beta chains follows, all from one sample in a study of beta chain features in type 1 diabetes. Repertoires were generated with immunoSEQ multiplex PCR, while TCRdb's copy carries only in-frame clones and drops some. The data hold hundreds of thousands of clones, with 13% observed a single time. Source material: naive CD4+ T cells from blood. The origin of the receptors is a man between 18 and 35 years old with type 1 diabetes. CDR3s include the opening cysteine and the closing phenylalanine or tryptophan. D genes are given only for firm matches. Some rows have no size entry. The others give once, few or many, or a class for an expanded clone.

J gene | V gene | D gene | clone size | CDR3 protein | CDR3 DNA
TRBJ2-5 | TRBV28 | - | - | CASSLTVETQYF | TGTGCCAGCAGTTTGACGGTGGAGACCCAGTACTTC
TRBJ1-5 | TRBV5-6 | - | few | CASSLGDRDSSPQHF | TGTGCCAGCAGCTTGGGGGACCGCGACTCTTCGCCCCAGCATTTT
TRBJ2-2 | TRBV5-1 | - | few | CASSLGDLRTGELFF | TGCGCCAGCAGCTTGGGGGATTTGAGGACCGGGGAGCTGTTTTTT
TRBJ2-7 | TRBV10-3 | - | few | CAARPGGGLSSYEQYF | TGTGCCGCCCGCCCAGGAGGGGGCCTCAGCTCCTACGAGCAGTACTTC
TRBJ1-4 | TRBV20-1 | - | - | CSAAGQEKLFF | TGCAGTGCTGCCGGACAGGAAAAACTGTTTTTT
TRBJ1-1 | TRBV10-3 | - | - | CATRRASNTEAFF | TGTGCCACCAGGCGGGCCTCGAACACTGAAGCTTTCTTT
TRBJ2-2 | TRBV7-9 | TRBD1 | - | CASRLTGGDTGELFF | TGTGCCAGCAGGCTGACAGGGGGAGACACCGGGGAGCTGTTTTTT
TRBJ1-5 | TRBV21-1 | - | - | CASSTSGTGDSNQPQHF | TGTGCCAGCAGCACATCCGGGACAGGGGATAGCAATCAGCCCCAGCATTTT
TRBJ1-3 | TRBV30 | - | - | CAWRRQHGNTIYF | TGTGCCTGGAGGAGGCAGCATGGAAACACCATATATTTT
TRBJ1-1 | TRBV2 | - | - | CASSRSAGTAEAFF | TGTGCCAGCAGTCGGTCGGCAGGAACCGCTGAAGCTTTCTTT
TRBJ1-2 | TRBV30 | - | few | CAWSVRPFYGYTF | TGTGCCTGGAGTGTTCGGCCTTTCTATGGCTACACCTTC
TRBJ1-2 | TRBV6-1 | - | - | CASKEDIGGRRGYTF | TGTGCCAGCAAGGAGGACATTGGCGGCCGGCGTGGCTACACCTTC
TRBJ1-3 | TRBV5-1 | - | few | CASSLGYNANTIYF | TGCGCCAGCAGCTTGGGATACAATGCAAACACCATATATTTT
TRBJ1-1 | TRBV10-1 | TRBD1 | - | CASARDRGATEAFF | TGCGCCAGCGCCAGGGACAGGGGAGCTACTGAAGCTTTCTTT
TRBJ2-5 | TRBV28 | - | - | CAWGRRKGGTQYF | TGTGCCTGGGGTAGGAGGAAGGGTGGGACCCAGTACTTC
TRBJ2-3 | TRBV7-2 | - | - | CASSLVEGFTDTQYF | TGTGCCAGCAGCTTAGTGGAGGGGTTCACAGATACGCAGTATTTT
TRBJ2-7 | TRBV9 | - | few | CASSVGLGFGEQYF | TGTGCCAGCAGCGTAGGTCTAGGGTTCGGCGAGCAGTACTTC
TRBJ2-3 | TRBV5-1 | - | few | CASSSTSGISYF | TGCGCCAGCAGCTCTACCTCGGGAATCTCGTATTTT
TRBJ1-2 | TRBV5-1 | - | few | CASSSYGTDMGYTF | TGCGCCAGCAGCTCCTACGGGACGGATATGGGCTACACCTTC
TRBJ2-6 | TRBV30 | - | few | CACDPSGANVLTF | TGTGCCTGCGATCCCTCTGGGGCCAACGTCCTGACTTTC
TRBJ1-6 | TRBV10-3 | TRBD1 | - | CAISLGTGGSPLHF | TGTGCCATCAGTCTTGGGACAGGTGGCTCACCCCTCCACTTT
TRBJ2-4 | TRBV6-6 | - | few | CASSYPDTLAKNIQYF | TGTGCCAGCAGTTACCCGGACACTTTAGCCAAAAACATTCAGTACTTC
TRBJ2-2 | TRBV9 | - | - | CASSVQGYTGELFF | TGTGCCAGCAGCGTACAGGGATACACCGGGGAGCTGTTTTTT
TRBJ1-1 | TRBV25-1 | - | few | CASRGEITEAFF | TGTGCCAGCAGAGGTGAGATCACTGAAGCTTTCTTT
TRBJ1-1 | TRBV18 | - | few | CASSLPINTEAFF | TGTGCCAGCTCACTCCCCATCAACACTGAAGCTTTCTTT